The 21 T cell receptor beta chains below all came from one sample that was sequenced in a study of blood T cell repertoires in COVID-19. Repertoires were generated with immunoSEQ multiplex PCR, while TCRdb's copy carries only in-frame clones and drops some. Of approximately 90,000 clones listed, roughly 89% are singletons. Material for sequencing was peripheral blood. The receptors here all came from a man aged 60-69 years with COVID-19, enrolled during active disease.

This clone is a singleton in its sample. The chain links TRBV7-2 to TRBJ1-1, with D uncertain. Germline loops: CDR1 SGHTA, CDR2 FQGNSA. The CDR3 extends over 14 amino acids. Trimming stripped 7 bases from V and 0 bases from J, with 12 bases between. The CDR3 loop reads CASTRESLNTEAFF. DNA for the CDR3: TGTGCCAGCACCCGGGAAAGCCTGAACACTGAAGCTTTCTTT.

J is TRBJ1-1 and V is TRBV7-3; TRBD1 matches at 11 bases. Losses at the gene ends were 1 base for V and 8 bases for J; bases not matched to a gene: 12. The CDR3 runs 17 residues. CDR1 SGHTA and CDR2 FQGTGA come from the germline V gene. The DNA for the CDR3 is TGTGCCAGCAGCTTAATGGCACTAGGGACAGGGGGTCTCGAAGCTTTCTTT. Translation gives CASSLMALGTGGLEAFF. The entire variable domain, with the rest obtained from reference TRBV7-3 and TRBJ1-1, is as follows: GAGVSQTPSNKVTEKGKYVELRCDPISGHTALYWYRQSLGQGPEFLIYFQGTGAADDSGLPNDRFFAVRPEGSVSTLKIQRTERGDSAVYLCASSLMALGTGGLEAFFGQGTRLTVV.

The genes are TRBV28 and TRBJ1-3; weak D call: TRBD1 (5 bases). Deletions cut 8 bases from V and 2 bases from J, with 16 bases between. The CDR3 is made up of 15 amino acids. Germline CDR1 and CDR2: MDHEN and SYDVKM. DNA of the CDR3: TGTGCCAGCCTAGGTGCCAGGGCCACTGGAAACACCATATATTTT. It encodes CASLGARATGNTIYF. The variable domain in full, with the rest retrieved from reference TRBV28 and TRBJ1-3, is DVKVTQSSRYLVKRTGEKVFLECVQDMDHENMFWYRQDPGLGLRLIYFSYDVKMKEKGDIPEGYSVSREKKERFSLILESASTNQTSMYLCASLGARATGNTIYFGEGSWLTVV.

The chain employs TRBV19 and TRBJ1-3, with D uncertain. Trimming stripped 2 bases from V and 3 bases from J, with 11 bases between. In germline, CDR1 is LNHDA, CDR2 SQIVND (reference sequence). This CDR3 is built from 15 residues. CDR3 residues: CASSIRSGFGNTIYF. DNA for the CDR3: TGTGCCAGTAGTATAAGGAGCGGCTTTGGAAACACCATATATTTT.

The DNA of the CDR3 is TGTGCCAGCAGCCCACGGAACAGGGACGAAACCCTTAACTATGGCTACACCTTC. Protein product: CASSPRNRDETLNYGYTF. The chain joins TRBV21-1 to TRBJ1-2; TRBD1 reflects the table's D call only, with no check against the DNA. TRBV21-1 is described as a pseudogene. This CDR3 has 18 amino acids.

The chain links TRBV3-1 (or the pseudogene TRBV3-2) to TRBJ1-2; 7 bases are a match to TRBD1. This CDR3 has 12 amino acids. Germline loops: CDR1 LGHDT, CDR2 YNNKEL (reference sequence). The junction had 8 bases not matched to a gene; V was cut back by 3 bases and J by 13 bases. CDR3 sequence (DNA): TGTGCCAGCAGCCATGCAGGGGGGCACGGCACCTTC. As protein: CASSHAGGHGTF.

The chain links TRBV11-3 to TRBJ2-2, with 11 positions matching TRBD1. The CDR3 totals 16 residues. Unmatched junction bases numbered 6, after V lost 4 bases and J lost 5 bases. Germline V gives CDR1 SGHNT, CDR2 YENEEA. The CDR3 nucleotides read TGTGCCAGCAGCTCCGAGGGGACAGGGGGTACCGGGGAGCTGTTTTTT. Translating gives CASSSEGTGGTGELFF.

V gene TRBV7-2 combines with J gene TRBJ1-2; D is unclear. Germline CDR1 SGHTA, CDR2 FQGNSA. V was shortened by 2 bases and J by 8 bases, with 18 bases between the two germline ends. The CDR3 is 15 amino acids. CDR3 loop: CASSLPHRTEKGYTF. CDR3 nucleotides: TGTGCCAGCAGCTTACCCCACCGGACTGAGAAAGGCTACACCTTC.

The CDR3, as DNA: TGCGCCAGCAGCTTGCACACTAACAATGAGCAGTTCTTC. Translating gives CASSLHTNNEQFF. The chain joins TRBV5-1 to TRBJ2-1; D call uncertain. Between the trimmed V and J ends, which lost 1 base and 5 bases, there was a span of 7 bases. The CDR3 has 13 amino acids. Germline V gene lookup returns CDR1 SGHRS and CDR2 YFSETQ.

V usage is TRBV7-2 and J usage is TRBJ2-1, with unresolved D. Germline CDR1 is SGHTA and CDR2 is FQGNSA. This CDR3 is built from 16 residues. V lost 4 bases and J lost 0, with 13 bases in between. The DNA of the CDR3 is TGTGCCAGCAGCTCACATAGCTGGAGCTCCTACAATGAGCAGTTCTTC. It translates to CASSSHSWSSYNEQFF.

This chain links TRBV9 with TRBJ1-2; 8 bases align to TRBD1. The germline gives CDR1 SGDLS, CDR2 YYNGEE. Trimming cost V 4 bases and J 2 bases; bases outside gene matches: 4. The CDR3 extends over 14 amino acids. The CDR3 region has the DNA TGTGCCAGCAGCCTCAGGACAGGGAACTATGGCTACACCTTC. Translated, it gives CASSLRTGNYGYTF.

The V call is TRBV27, the J call TRBJ2-5; 7 nucleotides match TRBD2. Germline V gene lookup returns CDR1 MNHEY and CDR2 SMNVEV (reference sequence). CDR3 length equals 14 residues. V was pared by 0 bases and J by 6 bases, with 4 bases of the junction left unmatched. The CDR3 is CASSLSSGGKTQYF. The CDR3 DNA is TGTGCCAGCAGTTTATCATCGGGGGGAAAGACCCAGTACTTC.

The chain is built from TRBV30 and TRBJ2-3; 11 bases are shared with TRBD2. The V segment lost 0 bases and the J segment 4 bases; nucleotides outside the gene matches: 3. CDR1 is GTSNPN and CDR2 is SVGIG in the germline V gene (reference sequence). This CDR3 has 15 amino acids. In DNA, the CDR3 is TGTGCCTGGAGTGTCGGGACTAGCGGAGCAGATACGCAGTATTTT. Protein: CAWSVGTSGADTQYF. Drawing the rest from reference TRBV30 and TRBJ2-3, the complete variable domain is SQTIHQWPATLVQPVGSPLSLECTVEGTSNPNLYWYRQAAGRGLQLLFYSVGIGQISSEVPQNLSASRPQDRQFILSSKKLLLSDSGFYLCAWSVGTSGADTQYFGPGTRLTVL.

The V and J genes are TRBV5-5 and TRBJ2-2; D not resolved. Deletions cut 5 bases from V and 7 bases from J, with 6 bases between. This CDR3 comprises 11 residues. Germline CDR1 reads SGHKS; CDR2 reads YYEKEE (reference sequence). CDR3 nucleotides: TGTGCCAGCAGACAAGACGGGGAGCTGTTTTTT. Translating it yields CASRQDGELFF.

The chain uses TRBV5-5 and TRBJ2-5, with 7 bases identical to TRBD1. Germline trimming cut 2 bases from V and 4 bases from J; bases unmatched to any gene: 8. Germline CDR1 reads SGHKS; CDR2 reads YYEKEE (reference sequence). The CDR3 spans 15 residues. The CDR3 DNA sequence: TGTGCCAGCAGCTTCGGCCACAGGGGCGCAGAGACCCAGTACTTC. Translated, it gives CASSFGHRGAETQYF.

The J gene is TRBJ2-7, the V gene TRBV3-1 (or the pseudogene TRBV3-2); 8 bases line up with TRBD2. CDR1 and CDR2 from the germline V gene are LGHDT and YNNKEL (reference sequence). The CDR3 covers 15 residues. V trimming: 0 bases; J trimming: 2 bases; junction bases outside the gene matches: 3. CDR3 protein: CASSQDLLAAYEQYF. CDR3 sequence (DNA): TGTGCCAGCAGCCAAGACCTACTAGCGGCCTACGAGCAGTACTTC.

The chain uses TRBV19 and TRBJ2-1; TRBD1 is a possible D gene (7 bases). The V and J ends lost 5 bases and 0 bases respectively, with 17 bases between them. Germline CDR1 is LNHDA and CDR2 is SQIVND (reference sequence). The CDR3 has 17 amino acids. The CDR3 protein is CASSRPGGQISYNEQFF. The CDR3 DNA follows: TGTGCCAGTAGTCGTCCAGGGGGGCAGATCTCCTACAATGAGCAGTTCTTC. Variable domain in full (rest from reference TRBV19 and TRBJ2-1): DGGITQSPKYLFRKEGQNVTLSCEQNLNHDAMYWYRQDPGQGLRLIYYSQIVNDFQKGDIAEGYSVSREKKESFPLTVTSAQKNPTAFYLCASSRPGGQISYNEQFFGPGTRLTVL.

The genes are TRBV19 and TRBJ1-1; D uncertain. There are 14 residues in the CDR3. V was pared by 6 bases and J by 0 bases, with 11 bases between. CDR1 LNHDA and CDR2 SQIVND come from the germline V gene (reference sequence). The CDR3 region is CASRPVRVNTEAFF. The DNA of the CDR3 is TGTGCCAGTAGGCCAGTGAGGGTGAACACTGAAGCTTTCTTT. Filled out from reference TRBV19 and TRBJ1-1, the complete variable domain reads DGGITQSPKYLFRKEGQNVTLSCEQNLNHDAMYWYRQDPGQGLRLIYYSQIVNDFQKGDIAEGYSVSREKKESFPLTVTSAQKNPTAFYLCASRPVRVNTEAFFGQGTRLTVV.

This chain connects TRBV5-1 to TRBJ2-1; 12 nucleotides match TRBD2. CDR1 is SGHRS, CDR2 YFSETQ, per germline. Losses at the gene ends were 0 bases for V and 8 bases for J; bases not matched to a gene: 3. There are 15 residues in the CDR3. CDR3 protein: CASSLVLAGGDEQFF. The CDR3 DNA sequence: TGCGCCAGCAGCTTGGTGCTAGCGGGAGGGGATGAGCAGTTCTTC. The full variable domain, its missing parts supplied by reference TRBV5-1 and TRBJ2-1, is KAGVTQTPRYLIKTRGQQVTLSCSPISGHRSVSWYQQTPGQGLQFLFEYFSETQRNKGNFPGRFSGRQFSNSRSEMNVSTLELGDSALYLCASSLVLAGGDEQFFGPGTRLTVL.

The gene calls are TRBV7-9 and TRBJ2-7; 10 bases agree with TRBD1. J was trimmed by 4 bases and V by 5 bases; bases with no gene match: 11. The germline V gene encodes CDR1 SEHNR and CDR2 FQNEAQ (reference sequence). This CDR3 has 16 amino acids. The CDR3 region is CASSVDGTGAGYEQYF. The CDR3 nucleotides are TGTGCCAGCAGCGTAGACGGGACAGGGGCCGGATACGAGCAGTACTTC.

The chain joins TRBV19 to TRBJ2-5; possibly TRBD1 for D (5 bases). Germline V gives CDR1 LNHDA, CDR2 SQIVND (reference sequence). Trimming pared 7 bases from V and 0 bases from J, leaving 9 bases between. The CDR3 sequence is 13 residues long. The CDR3 coding sequence is TGTGCCAGTAACAGGCGCAACCAAGAGACCCAGTACTTC. The encoded protein is CASNRRNQETQYF. Using reference TRBV19 and TRBJ2-5 for the parts outside the CDR3, the full variable domain is DGGITQSPKYLFRKEGQNVTLSCEQNLNHDAMYWYRQDPGQGLRLIYYSQIVNDFQKGDIAEGYSVSREKKESFPLTVTSAQKNPTAFYLCASNRRNQETQYFGPGTRLLVL.